Detailed here is one T cell receptor (beta chain). A much larger clone sits a single nucleotide away, making a read error possible. MiXCR reprocessed the PCR reads for TCRdb. Of roughly 90,000 clones in the sample, under 15% were seen once. This specimen comes from a study of metastatic and nonmetastatic thyroid tumors. No patient received treatment before thyroid surgery. The TCR sequence derives from a female donor with papillary thyroid cancer or a benign thyroid nodule (not recorded which). Some clones in this sample may be carry-over from other donors' samples. Input material: blood.

In nucleotides, the CDR3 is TGTGCCAGCAGTTTGTTCGGGGAGTACAATGAGCAGTTCTTC. This gives the protein CASSLFGEYNEQFF. The V call is TRBV9, the J call TRBJ2-1, with D perhaps TRBD2 (5 bases). Trimming removed 5 bases from V and 4 bases from J, with 13 bases in between. The CDR3 has 14 amino acids. CDR1 and CDR2 (germline): SGDLS, YYNGEE.